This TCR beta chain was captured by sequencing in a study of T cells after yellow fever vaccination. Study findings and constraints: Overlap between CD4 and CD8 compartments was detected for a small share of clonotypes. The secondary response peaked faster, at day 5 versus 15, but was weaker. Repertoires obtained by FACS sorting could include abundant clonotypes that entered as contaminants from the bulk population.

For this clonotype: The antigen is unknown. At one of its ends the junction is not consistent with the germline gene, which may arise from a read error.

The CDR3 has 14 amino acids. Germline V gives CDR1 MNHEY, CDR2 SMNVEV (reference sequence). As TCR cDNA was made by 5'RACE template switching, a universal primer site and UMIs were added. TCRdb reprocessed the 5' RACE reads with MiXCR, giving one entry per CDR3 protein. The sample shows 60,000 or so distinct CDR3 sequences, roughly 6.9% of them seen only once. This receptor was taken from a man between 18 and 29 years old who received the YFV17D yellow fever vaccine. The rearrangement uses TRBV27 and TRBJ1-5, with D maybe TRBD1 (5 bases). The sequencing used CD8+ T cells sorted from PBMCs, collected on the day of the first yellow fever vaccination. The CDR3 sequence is CASSPIRGNHPQHF. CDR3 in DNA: TGTGCCAGCAGTCCTATACGGGGGAATCACCCCCAGCATTTT.